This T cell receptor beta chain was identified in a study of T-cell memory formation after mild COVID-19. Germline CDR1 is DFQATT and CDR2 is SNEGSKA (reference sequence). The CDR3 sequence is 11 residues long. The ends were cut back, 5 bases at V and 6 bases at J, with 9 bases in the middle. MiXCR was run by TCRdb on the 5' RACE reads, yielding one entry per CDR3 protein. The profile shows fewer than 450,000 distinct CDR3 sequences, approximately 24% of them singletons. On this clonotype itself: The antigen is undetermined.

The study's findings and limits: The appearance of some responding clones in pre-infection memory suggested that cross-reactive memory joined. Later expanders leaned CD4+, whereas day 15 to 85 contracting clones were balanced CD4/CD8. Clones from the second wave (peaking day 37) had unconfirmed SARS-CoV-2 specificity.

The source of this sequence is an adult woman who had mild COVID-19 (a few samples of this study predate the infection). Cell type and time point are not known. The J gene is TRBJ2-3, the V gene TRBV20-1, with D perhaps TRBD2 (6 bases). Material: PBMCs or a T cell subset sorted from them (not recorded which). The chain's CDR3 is CSASGGDTQYF. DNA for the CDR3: TGCAGTGCTTCCGGAGGGGATACGCAGTATTTT.